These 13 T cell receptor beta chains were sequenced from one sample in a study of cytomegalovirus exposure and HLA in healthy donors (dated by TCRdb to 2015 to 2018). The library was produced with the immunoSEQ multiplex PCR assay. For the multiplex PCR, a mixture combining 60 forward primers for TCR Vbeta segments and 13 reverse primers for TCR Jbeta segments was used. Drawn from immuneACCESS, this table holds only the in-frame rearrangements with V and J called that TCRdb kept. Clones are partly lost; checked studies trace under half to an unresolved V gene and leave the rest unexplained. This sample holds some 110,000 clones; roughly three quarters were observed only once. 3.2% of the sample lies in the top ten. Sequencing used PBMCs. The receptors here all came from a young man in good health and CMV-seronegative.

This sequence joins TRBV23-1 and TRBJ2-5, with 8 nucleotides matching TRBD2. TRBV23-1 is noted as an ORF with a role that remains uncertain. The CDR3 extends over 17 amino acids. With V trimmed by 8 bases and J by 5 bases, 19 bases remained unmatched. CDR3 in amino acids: CASLPSPSGSVGETQYF. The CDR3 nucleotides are TGCGCCAGCCTCCCTAGCCCCAGCGGGAGCGTTGGGGAGACCCAGTACTTC.

The CDR3 here is CASSSDGTGSDSPLHF. The CDR3 DNA reads TGTGCCAGCAGTTCCGACGGGACAGGGAGCGATTCACCCCTCCACTTT. The chain is built from TRBV5-4 and TRBJ1-6, with 9 bases identical to TRBD1. Losses at the gene ends were 5 bases for V and 8 bases for J; bases not matched to a gene: 11. The CDR3 totals 16 residues. CDR1 and CDR2 (germline): SGHNT, YYREEE (reference sequence).

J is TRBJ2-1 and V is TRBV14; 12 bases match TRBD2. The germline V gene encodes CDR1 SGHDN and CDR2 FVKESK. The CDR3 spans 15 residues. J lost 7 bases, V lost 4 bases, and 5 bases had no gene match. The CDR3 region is CASSPLAGGPNEQFF. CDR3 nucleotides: TGTGCCAGCAGCCCGCTAGCGGGAGGGCCAAATGAGCAGTTCTTC.

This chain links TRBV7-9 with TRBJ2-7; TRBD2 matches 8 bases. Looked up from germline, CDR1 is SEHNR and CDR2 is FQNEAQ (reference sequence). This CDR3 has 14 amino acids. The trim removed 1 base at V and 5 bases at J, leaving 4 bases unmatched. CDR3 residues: CASSLDGGRHEQYF. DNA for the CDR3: TGTGCCAGCAGCTTAGATGGCGGGAGGCACGAGCAGTACTTC.

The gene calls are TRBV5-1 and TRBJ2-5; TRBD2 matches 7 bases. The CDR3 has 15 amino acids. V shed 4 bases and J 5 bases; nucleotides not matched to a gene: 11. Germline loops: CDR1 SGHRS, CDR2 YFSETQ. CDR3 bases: TGCGCCAGCAGCCCGCTTGGGGGGGAGAGGGAGACCCAGTACTTC. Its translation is CASSPLGGERETQYF.

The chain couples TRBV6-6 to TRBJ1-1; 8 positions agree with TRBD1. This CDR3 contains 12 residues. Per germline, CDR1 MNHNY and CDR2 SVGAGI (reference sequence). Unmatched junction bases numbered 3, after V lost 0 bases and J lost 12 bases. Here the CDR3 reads CASSYSPGGSFF. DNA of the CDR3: TGTGCCAGCAGTTACTCGCCAGGGGGCTCTTTCTTT.

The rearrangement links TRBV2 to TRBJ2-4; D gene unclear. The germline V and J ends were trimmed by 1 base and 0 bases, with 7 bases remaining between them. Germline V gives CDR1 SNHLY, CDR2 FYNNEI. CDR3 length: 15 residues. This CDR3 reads CASSEDGVAKNIQYF. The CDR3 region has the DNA TGTGCCAGCAGTGAAGACGGAGTAGCCAAAAACATTCAGTACTTC.

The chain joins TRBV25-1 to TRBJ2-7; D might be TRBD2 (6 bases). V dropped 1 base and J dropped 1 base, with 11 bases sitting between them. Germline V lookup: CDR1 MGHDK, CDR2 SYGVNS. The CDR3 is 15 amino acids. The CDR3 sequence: CASSESGGLSYEQYF. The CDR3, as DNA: TGTGCCAGCAGTGAATCGGGCGGACTATCCTACGAGCAGTACTTC.

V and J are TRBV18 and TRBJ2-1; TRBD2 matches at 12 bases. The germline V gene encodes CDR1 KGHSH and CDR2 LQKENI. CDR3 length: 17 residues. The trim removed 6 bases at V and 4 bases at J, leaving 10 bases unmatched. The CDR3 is CASSSSTSGSHYNEQFF. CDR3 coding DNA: TGTGCCAGCTCGTCCTCGACTAGCGGGAGTCATTACAATGAGCAGTTCTTC.

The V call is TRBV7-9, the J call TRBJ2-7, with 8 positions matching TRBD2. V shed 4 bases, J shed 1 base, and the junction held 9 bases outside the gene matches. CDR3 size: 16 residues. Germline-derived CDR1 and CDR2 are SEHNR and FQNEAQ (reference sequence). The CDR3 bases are TGTGCCAGCAGCTCCGCCCGGACTAGCAATTCCTACGAGCAGTACTTC. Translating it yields CASSSARTSNSYEQYF.

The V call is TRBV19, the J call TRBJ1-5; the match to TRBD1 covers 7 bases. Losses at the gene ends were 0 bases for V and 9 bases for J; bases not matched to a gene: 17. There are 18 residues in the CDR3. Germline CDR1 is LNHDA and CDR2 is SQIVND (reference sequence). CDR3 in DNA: TGTGCCAGTAGTATAGATTTCGTGAGTGGGGACAGCCAGTGGCCCCAGCATTTT. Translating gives CASSIDFVSGDSQWPQHF.

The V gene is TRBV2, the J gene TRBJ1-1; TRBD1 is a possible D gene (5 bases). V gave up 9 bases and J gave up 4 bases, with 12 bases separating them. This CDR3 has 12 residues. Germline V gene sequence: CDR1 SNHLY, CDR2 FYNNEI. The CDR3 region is CASRREGTEAFF. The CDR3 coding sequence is TGTGCCAGTCGCAGGGAGGGCACTGAAGCTTTCTTT.

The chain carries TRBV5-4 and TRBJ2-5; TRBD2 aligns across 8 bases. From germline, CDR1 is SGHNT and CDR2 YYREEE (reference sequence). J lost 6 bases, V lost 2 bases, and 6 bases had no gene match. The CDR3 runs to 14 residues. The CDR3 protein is CASSFGGGQQTQYF. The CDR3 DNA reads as TGTGCCAGCAGCTTCGGCGGGGGGCAGCAGACCCAGTACTTC.